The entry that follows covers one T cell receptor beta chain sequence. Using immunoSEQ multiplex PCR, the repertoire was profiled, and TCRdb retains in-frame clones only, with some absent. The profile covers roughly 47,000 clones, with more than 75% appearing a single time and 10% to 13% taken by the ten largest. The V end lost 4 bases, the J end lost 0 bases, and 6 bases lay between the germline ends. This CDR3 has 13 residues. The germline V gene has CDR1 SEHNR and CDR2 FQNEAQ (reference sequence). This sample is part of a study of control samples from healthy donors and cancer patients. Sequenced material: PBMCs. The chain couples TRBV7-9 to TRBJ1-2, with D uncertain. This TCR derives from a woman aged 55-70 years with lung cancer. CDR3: CASSSQANYGYTF. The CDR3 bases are TGTGCCAGCAGCTCCCAGGCTAACTATGGCTACACCTTC.